Below are 19 T cell receptor beta chains sequenced from a single sample in a study of CD8 T cells in Susac syndrome (dated by TCRdb to about 2019). Receptor amplification or capture employed the immunoSEQ multiplex PCR assay. RNA was extracted using the RNeasy kit, and roughly 0.5 to 1 ug of the RNA was reverse transcribed with random hexamers. TCRdb cleaned the public reads at Q25 with fastp, built clones with MiXCR and kept in-frame beta chains. Rows are combined by CDR3 protein, so each entry shows the most common genes and DNA. This sample lists about 110,000 distinct CDR3 sequences; roughly 95% were detected once. Approximately 0.41% of the sample is taken by the ten largest. Specimen: CD8+ T cells from PBMCs. These receptors came from a human donor with Susac syndrome.

The chain has TRBV19 and TRBJ2-5; tentatively, D is TRBD1 or TRBD2 (5 bases each). The CDR3 has 14 amino acids. Trimming shortened V by 9 bases and J by 1 base, and 15 bases separated the two germline ends. CDR1 and CDR2 from the germline V gene are LNHDA and SQIVND (reference sequence). The CDR3 nucleotides are TGTGCCAGAATCCCATGGGGGATCCAAGAGACCCAGTACTTC. Its translation is CARIPWGIQETQYF.

This rearrangement joins TRBV11-2 to TRBJ2-3; possible D gene TRBD2, 6 bases. The CDR3 sequence is 16 residues long. Germline V CDR1 and CDR2: SGHAT, FQNNGV. V gave up 6 bases and J gave up 0 bases, with 16 bases separating them. The DNA for the CDR3 is TGTGCCAGCAGATCAATACGGGGGTCTAGCACAGATACGCAGTATTTT. Its protein product is CASRSIRGSSTDTQYF.

The genes are TRBV15 and TRBJ1-2; 9 positions agree with TRBD1. The CDR3 extends over 15 amino acids. J lost 2 bases, V lost 3 bases, and 4 bases had no gene match. CDR1 and CDR2 from the germline V gene are LNHNV and YYDKDF (reference sequence). The CDR3 DNA sequence: TGTGCCACCAGCAGTGGGGACAGGGTCAACTATGGCTACACCTTC. This translates into CATSSGDRVNYGYTF.

The chain combines TRBV20-1 with TRBJ2-3; the match to TRBD1 covers 8 bases. The CDR3 is 14 amino acids. Unmatched junction bases numbered 8, after V lost 5 bases and J lost 4 bases. Germline V gene data show CDR1 as DFQATT and CDR2 as SNEGSKA (reference sequence). CDR3 region: CSAERTGWADTQYF. The CDR3 DNA sequence: TGCAGTGCTGAACGGACAGGGTGGGCAGATACGCAGTATTTT.

The V call is TRBV15, the J call TRBJ2-6, with D possibly matching TRBD1 (5 bases). V dropped 8 bases and J dropped 0 bases, with 11 bases sitting between them. Germline lookup yields CDR1 LNHNV and CDR2 YYDKDF (reference sequence). The CDR3 sequence is 15 residues long. The CDR3 coding sequence is TGTGCCACCGGGGCAGGGCGCTCTGGGGCCAACGTCCTGACTTTC. Amino acids: CATGAGRSGANVLTF.

The V and J genes are TRBV7-3 and TRBJ2-1; no clear D gene. From germline, CDR1 is SGHTA and CDR2 FQGTGA. Trimming removed 4 bases at V and 5 bases at J, with 18 bases between. This CDR3 is 16 amino acids long. Here the CDR3 reads CASSSQSSSKDNEQFF. In nucleotides, the CDR3 is TGTGCCAGCAGCTCCCAATCGTCGTCCAAGGACAATGAGCAGTTCTTC.

The rearrangement uses TRBV15 and TRBJ2-7, with TRBD1 matching 8 bases. This CDR3 contains 16 residues. Germline V CDR1 and CDR2: LNHNV, YYDKDF (reference sequence). V lost 7 bases and J lost 2; bases outside the gene matches: 13. In DNA form, the CDR3 reads TGTGCCACCAAAGGCGCAGGGGGCGACTTCACCTACGAGCAGTACTTC. This translates into CATKGAGGDFTYEQYF. The full variable domain, in which reference TRBV15 and TRBJ2-7 provide the parts outside the CDR3, is DAMVIQNPRYQVTQFGKPVTLSCSQTLNHNVMYWYQQKSSQAPKLLFHYYDKDFNNEADTPDNFQSRRPNTSFCFLDIRSPGLGDTAMYLCATKGAGGDFTYEQYFGPGTRLTVT.

The chain recombines TRBV4-2 with TRBJ2-5, with 9 nucleotides matching TRBD2. Germline V gives CDR1 LGHNA, CDR2 YNFKEQ. Trimming took 5 bases from V and 3 from J; bases not matched to a gene: 10. The CDR3 consists of 16 residues. The CDR3 sequence: CASSARTSEDKETQYF. The CDR3 DNA is TGTGCCAGCAGCGCACGGACTAGCGAAGACAAAGAGACCCAGTACTTC.

This chain joins TRBV6-1 and TRBJ2-2; D is tentatively TRBD1 or TRBD2 (6 bases each). Germline CDR1 is MNHNS and CDR2 is SASEGT. CDR3 length equals 16 residues. V lost 4 bases and J 2 bases, leaving 14 bases between the germline ends. Here the CDR3 DNA reads TGTGCCAGCAGTGGAAACGGGGGCCGCAACACCGGGGAGCTGTTTTTT. It specifies CASSGNGGRNTGELFF.

This clonotype came up once. The J gene is TRBJ2-1, the V gene TRBV24-1; 9 nucleotides align to TRBD2. Germline V gene sequence: CDR1 KGHDR, CDR2 SFDVKD. This CDR3 contains 17 residues. With V trimmed by 0 bases and J by 2 bases, 4 bases remained unmatched. In DNA, the CDR3 is TGTGCCACCAGTGATTTGAGAAGGACTAGCGCCTACAATGAGCAGTTCTTC. The encoded protein is CATSDLRRTSAYNEQFF.

The chain links TRBV7-3 to TRBJ1-1, with a weak D call TRBD1 (6 bases). The CDR3 has 13 residues. Per the germline V gene, CDR1 is SGHTA and CDR2 is FQGTGA. V was clipped by 9 bases and J by 1 base, with 12 bases between them. The CDR3 bases are TGTGCCAGTTCTGAGGGACAGAACACTGAAGCTTTCTTT. Translation gives CASSEGQNTEAFF.

This CDR3 is CASDKPGKNEQFF. In nucleotides, the CDR3 is TGTGCCAGTGACAAGCCGGGGAAAAATGAGCAGTTCTTC. The rearrangement joins TRBV19 to TRBJ2-1; D possibly corresponds to TRBD2 (5 bases). V lost 8 bases, J lost 7 bases, and 15 bases lay in between. The V gene's germline CDR1 is LNHDA and CDR2 SQIVND (reference sequence). The CDR3 sequence is 13 residues long.

This chain connects TRBV27 to TRBJ2-1; 9 bases line up with TRBD2. V lost 5 bases and J lost 8; bases outside the gene matches: 13. Germline CDR1 reads MNHEY; CDR2 reads SMNVEV (reference sequence). The CDR3 sequence is 16 residues long. The CDR3 coding sequence is TGTGCCAGCAGTACAGAGCGGGGGGCTGTGAATTATGAGCAGTTCTTC. Its protein product is CASSTERGAVNYEQFF.

The chain has TRBV7-9 and TRBJ1-5, with D unresolved. This CDR3 spans 13 amino acids. V was shortened by 5 bases and J by 7 bases, with 12 bases between the two germline ends. Germline V lookup: CDR1 SEHNR, CDR2 FQNEAQ (reference sequence). The DNA of the CDR3 is TGTGCCAGCAGCCCAGGCGGGTTGCAGCCCCAGCATTTT. It translates to CASSPGGLQPQHF.

The rearrangement uses TRBV12-3 or TRBV12-4 and TRBJ1-6; D is uncertain. The length of the CDR3 is 18 residues. Trimming removed 3 bases from V and 4 bases from J, with 19 bases in between. This CDR3 reads CASSLVVGRGKYNSPLHF. The CDR3 DNA sequence: TGTGCCAGCAGTTTGGTGGTGGGAAGAGGGAAGTATAATTCACCCCTCCACTTT.

The V call is TRBV7-2, the J call TRBJ2-1, with 11 bases matching TRBD2. Germline-derived CDR1 and CDR2 are SGHTA and FQGNSA. J was trimmed by 7 bases and V by 5 bases; bases with no gene match: 16. CDR3 length: 18 amino acids. The CDR3 loop reads CASSRWTSGYRVANEQFF. CDR3 DNA sequence: TGTGCCAGCAGCCGTTGGACTAGCGGGTACCGGGTAGCGAATGAGCAGTTCTTC.

The V and J genes are TRBV19 and TRBJ1-5; the D is unclear. The CDR3 sequence is 12 residues long. The germline V gene has CDR1 LNHDA and CDR2 SQIVND (reference sequence). Trimming stripped 3 bases from V and 6 bases from J, with 6 bases between. The CDR3 sequence is CASSMGGQPQHF. The DNA of the CDR3 is TGTGCCAGTAGTATGGGAGGTCAGCCCCAGCATTTT.

The J gene is TRBJ2-6, the V gene TRBV29-1; D is uncertain. Trimming stripped 7 bases from V and 0 bases from J, with 16 bases between. Germline CDR1 reads SQVTM; CDR2 reads ANQGSEA. This CDR3 contains 16 residues. CDR3 in amino acids: CSAQVPGNSGANVLTF. The CDR3 nucleotides read TGCAGCGCCCAAGTCCCAGGAAACTCTGGGGCCAACGTCCTGACTTTC.

The V call is TRBV2, the J call TRBJ1-2, with D possibly matching TRBD1 (5 bases). CDR1 is SNHLY and CDR2 is FYNNEI in the germline V gene. The CDR3 runs to 13 residues. V was clipped by 9 bases and J by 5 bases, with 16 bases between them. The CDR3 reads CASPTGIGYGYTF. The CDR3 nucleotides are TGTGCCAGTCCTACAGGAATCGGGTATGGCTACACCTTC.